A single sample is the source of the 15 T cell receptor beta chains below, sequenced in a study of response to subunit inactivated influenza vaccine. TCRdb re-called the RT-PCR reads with MiXCR, one entry per CDR3 protein. The sample carries about 650,000 distinct CDR3 sequences, 12% to 15% recorded once. Specimen: PBMCs from blood, collected 14 days before vaccination. Every receptor here comes from a man aged 45-65 years who received an inactivated influenza vaccine.

This chain uses TRBV6-4 with TRBJ2-3; TRBD2 aligns across 10 bases. The CDR3 has 16 residues. Germline values: CDR1 MRHNA, CDR2 SNTAGT. V lost 2 bases to trimming and J lost 2 bases; unmatched junction nucleotides: 4. This CDR3 is CASSDASGGPTDTQYF. The CDR3 nucleotides read TGTGCCAGCAGTGACGCTAGCGGGGGCCCCACAGATACGCAGTATTTT.

This clonotype was recorded a few times. V is TRBV7-9 and J is TRBJ2-1; tentative D call: TRBD2 (7 bases). V dropped 1 base and J dropped 10 bases, with 17 bases sitting between them. CDR1 and CDR2 (germline): SEHNR, FQNEAQ (reference sequence). The CDR3 is 15 residues long. The CDR3 region is CASSLVGGGMGEQFF. Here the CDR3 DNA reads TGTGCCAGCAGCTTAGTAGGGGGGGGAATGGGCGAGCAGTTCTTC.

The chain combines TRBV7-9 with TRBJ1-6; D ambiguous. Deletions cut 5 bases from V and 7 bases from J, with 12 bases between. This CDR3 is 14 amino acids long. The germline gives CDR1 SEHNR, CDR2 FQNEAQ (reference sequence). CDR3 amino acids: CASSEGGRNSPLHF. The CDR3 DNA follows: TGTGCCAGCAGCGAGGGCGGTCGAAATTCACCCCTCCACTTT.

The J gene is TRBJ2-1, the V gene TRBV7-2; 13 bases map to TRBD2. Looked up from germline, CDR1 is SGHTA and CDR2 is FQGNSA. Trimming cost V 5 bases and J 6 bases; bases outside gene matches: 4. The CDR3 extends over 15 amino acids. The CDR3 loop is CASSLTSGGSNEQFF. The CDR3 coding sequence is TGTGCCAGCAGCCTGACTAGCGGGGGGAGCAATGAGCAGTTCTTC.

The CDR3 sequence is CAPGGEVSNQPQHF. Here the CDR3 DNA reads TGTGCCCCCGGGGGGGAGGTGAGCAATCAGCCCCAGCATTTT. The rearrangement joins TRBV24-1 to TRBJ1-5, with D perhaps matching TRBD1 (5 bases). CDR1 and CDR2 (germline): KGHDR, SFDVKD. The ends were cut back, 12 bases at V and 1 base at J, with 15 bases in the middle. The CDR3 consists of 14 residues.

This clonotype was counted a few times. V gene TRBV6-2 or TRBV6-3 combines with J gene TRBJ1-3; no clear D. The CDR3 spans 14 residues. Trimming shortened V by 6 bases and J by 0 bases, and 9 bases separated the two germline ends. Germline CDR1 reads MNHEY; CDR2 reads SVGEGT. CDR3 nucleotides: TGTGCCAGCAGGGGTGGAAGCTCTGGAAACACCATATATTTT. Its protein product is CASRGGSSGNTIYF.

This rearrangement joins TRBV28 to TRBJ2-1; the match to TRBD2 covers 12 bases. The CDR3 is 14 residues long. Germline CDR1 MDHEN, CDR2 SYDVKM. Losses at the gene ends were 5 bases for V and 15 bases for J; bases not matched to a gene: 11. CDR3 sequence: CASSRTSGALRPFF. The CDR3 coding sequence is TGTGCCAGCAGTCGGACTAGCGGGGCCTTAAGGCCGTTCTTC.

CDR3 DNA sequence: TGTGCCACCAGTGATTTGCAAGGGGCGATGAACACTGAAGCTTTCTTT. Translating it yields CATSDLQGAMNTEAFF. The chain uses TRBV24-1 and TRBJ1-1; a possible D gene is TRBD1 (5 bases). This CDR3 has 16 residues. Germline values: CDR1 KGHDR, CDR2 SFDVKD. The germline V and J ends were trimmed by 0 bases and 0 bases, with 10 bases remaining between them.

This clonotype has only a few counts. The chain employs TRBV6-2 or TRBV6-3 and TRBJ2-7, with D possibly being TRBD2 (5 bases). The CDR3 contains 12 residues. Germline-derived CDR1 and CDR2 are MNHEY and SVGEGT. Deletions cut 2 bases from V and 6 bases from J, with 8 bases between. The CDR3 coding sequence is TGTGCCAGCAGTTACACGGGAATCGAGCAGTACTTC. Translating it yields CASSYTGIEQYF.

This clonotype appeared a few times. This sequence joins TRBV3-1 and TRBJ2-7, with a weak D call TRBD2 (6 bases). The CDR3 is made up of 13 amino acids. Trimming removed 8 bases at V and 0 bases at J, with 11 bases between. Germline values: CDR1 LGHDT, CDR2 YNNKEL (reference sequence). The CDR3 protein is CASRGADSYEQYF. In nucleotides, the CDR3 is TGTGCCAGCCGCGGGGCGGACTCCTACGAGCAGTACTTC.

Notes on this clonotype: At one end, the junction sequence differs from germline, possibly due to a read error. The chain uses TRBV5-1 and TRBJ2-1; 13 bases are a match to TRBD2. The CDR3 runs to 13 residues. CDR1 SGHRS and CDR2 YFSETQ come from the germline V gene. The CDR3, as DNA: TGCGCCAGCAGCCCGGGACTAGCGGGGCTAGGGGTCTTC. Protein product: CASSPGLAGLGVF.

In its sample, this clonotype was seen a few times. V and J are TRBV7-9 and TRBJ1-1, with a possible D match to TRBD1 (5 bases). The germline V and J ends were trimmed by 6 bases and 1 base, with 9 bases remaining between them. The CDR3 consists of 13 residues. CDR1 is SEHNR and CDR2 is FQNEAQ in the germline V gene (reference sequence). DNA for the CDR3: TGTGCCAGCAGGATAGGGGCGAACACTGAAGCTTTCTTT. As protein: CASRIGANTEAFF.

This clonotype was found once. The genes are TRBV19 and TRBJ2-1; D possibly corresponds to TRBD2 (5 bases). The CDR3 has 13 amino acids. Trimming removed 5 bases from V and 6 bases from J, with 11 bases in between. Germline CDR1 LNHDA, CDR2 SQIVND (reference sequence). The CDR3: CASSLQRFNEQFF. The CDR3 nucleotides read TGTGCCAGTAGTCTCCAGCGGTTCAATGAGCAGTTCTTC. The full variable domain, completed using reference TRBV19 and TRBJ2-1, is DGGITQSPKYLFRKEGQNVTLSCEQNLNHDAMYWYRQDPGQGLRLIYYSQIVNDFQKGDIAEGYSVSREKKESFPLTVTSAQKNPTAFYLCASSLQRFNEQFFGPGTRLTVL.

The sample holds many counts of this clonotype. This chain uses TRBV11-2 with TRBJ2-2, with 13 bases matching TRBD2. V trimming: 2 bases; J trimming: 4 bases; junction bases outside the gene matches: 1. The V gene's germline CDR1 is SGHAT and CDR2 FQNNGV. This CDR3 spans 16 amino acids. CDR3 sequence (DNA): TGTGCCAGCAGCTTAAGACTAGCGGGGGGCACCGGGGAGCTGTTTTTT. Translating gives CASSLRLAGGTGELFF. Full variable domain (missing parts from reference TRBV11-2 and TRBJ2-2): EAGVAQSPRYKIIEKRQSVAFWCNPISGHATLYWYQQILGQGPKLLIQFQNNGVVDDSQLPKDRFSAERLKGVDSTLKIQPAKLEDSAVYLCASSLRLAGGTGELFFGEGSRLTVL.

The sample holds a few counts of this clonotype. This chain connects TRBV9 to TRBJ2-1; possibly TRBD1 for D (5 bases). Trimming removed 3 bases from V and 4 bases from J, with 11 bases in between. This CDR3 contains 14 residues. Germline V gene lookup returns CDR1 SGDLS and CDR2 YYNGEE. The CDR3 DNA reads as TGTGCCAGCAGCGGGGGCCTTAGGTACAATGAGCAGTTCTTC. Translating gives CASSGGLRYNEQFF.